Below, 4 T cell receptor beta chains from the same sample are listed, as sequenced in a study of blood T cell repertoires in COVID-19 (dated by TCRdb to the early 2020s). Libraries were constructed by the immunoSEQ multiplex PCR assay. TCRdb re-hosts the immuneACCESS table, in-frame sequences only. Its copies lack some clones; in the studies checked, an unresolved V gene accounts for under half of them, and the cause for the rest is not known. A total of about 280,000 clones appear in this sample, around 90% of them only once. Jointly, the top ten make up less than 2% of the sample. Source material: PBMCs or T cells enriched from blood (not recorded which). These receptors were collected from a woman aged 18-29 years with acute COVID-19.

The chain uses TRBV10-2 and TRBJ2-7, with 8 bases that match TRBD1. Germline V gene lookup returns CDR1 WSHSY and CDR2 SAAADI. The CDR3 has 15 residues. V lost 2 bases to trimming and J lost 1 base; unmatched junction nucleotides: 4. The DNA of the CDR3 is TGCGCCAGCAGTGAGCCGGACAGGGTTTCCTACGAGCAGTACTTC. Translation gives CASSEPDRVSYEQYF.

The chain joins TRBV11-2 to TRBJ1-2; D uncertain. Germline V gives CDR1 SGHAT, CDR2 FQNNGV. CDR3 length: 17 residues. V was cut by 5 bases and J by 0 bases, with 19 bases left in between. CDR3 loop: CASSTATADPTNYGYTF. The CDR3 nucleotides are TGTGCCAGCAGCACGGCTACGGCGGATCCTACTAACTATGGCTACACCTTC.

The V gene is TRBV7-6, the J gene TRBJ1-1; no clear D gene. CDR1 is SGHVS and CDR2 is FNYEAQ in the germline V gene. The CDR3 totals 13 residues. V lost 5 bases to trimming and J lost 5 bases, with 12 bases between them. The CDR3 sequence: CASSNGVTTEAFF. The CDR3 DNA sequence: TGTGCCAGCAGCAACGGGGTGACGACTGAAGCTTTCTTT.

The CDR3 is CASSEDTGSPLHF. The CDR3 DNA sequence: TGTGCCAGCAGCGAGGACACTGGCTCACCCCTCCACTTT. The rearrangement joins TRBV9 to TRBJ1-6, with a tentative D call TRBD1 (5 bases). The length of the CDR3 is 13 residues. Per germline, CDR1 SGDLS and CDR2 YYNGEE. Between the trimmed V and J ends, which lost 3 bases and 10 bases, there was a span of 11 bases.